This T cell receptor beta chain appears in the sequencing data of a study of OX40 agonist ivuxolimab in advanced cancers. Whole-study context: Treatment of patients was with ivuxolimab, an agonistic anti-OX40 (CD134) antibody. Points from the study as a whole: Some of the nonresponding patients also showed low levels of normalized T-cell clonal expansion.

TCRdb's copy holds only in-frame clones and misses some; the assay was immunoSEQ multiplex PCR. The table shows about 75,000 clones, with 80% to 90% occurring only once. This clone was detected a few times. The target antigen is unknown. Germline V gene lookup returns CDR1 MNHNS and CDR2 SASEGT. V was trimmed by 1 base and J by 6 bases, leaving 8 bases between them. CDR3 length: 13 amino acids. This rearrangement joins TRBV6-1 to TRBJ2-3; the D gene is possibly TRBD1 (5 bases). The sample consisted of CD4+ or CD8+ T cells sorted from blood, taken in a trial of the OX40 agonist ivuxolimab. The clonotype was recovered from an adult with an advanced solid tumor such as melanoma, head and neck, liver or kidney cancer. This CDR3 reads CASSEGGWDTQYF. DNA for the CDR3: TGTGCCAGCAGTGAAGGGGGCTGGGATACGCAGTATTTT.